A single sample gave rise to the 5 T cell receptor beta chains below, sequenced in a study of blood T cell repertoires in COVID-19. The table came from immunoSEQ multiplex PCR; TCRdb's copy has only in-frame clones and leaves some out. The sample carries under 300,000 clones, around 80% recorded once. The sample comprised peripheral blood. Source of these receptors: a human donor in a cohort sampled during active COVID-19.

The chain joins TRBV9 to TRBJ1-6; D is ambiguous. The CDR3 consists of 12 residues. The V and J ends lost 4 bases and 9 bases respectively, with 8 bases between them. Germline assignment: CDR1 SGDLS and CDR2 YYNGEE. CDR3 DNA: TGTGCCAGCAGCAACCCCAGTTCACCCCTCCACTTT. Encoded protein: CASSNPSSPLHF.

This chain links TRBV3-1 (or the pseudogene TRBV3-2) with TRBJ1-3; D is undetermined. Germline V CDR1 and CDR2: LGHDT, YNNKEL (reference sequence). This CDR3 spans 15 amino acids. V was shortened by 2 bases and J by 0 bases, with 8 bases between the two germline ends. The DNA for the CDR3 is TGTGCCAGCAGCCAAACTAGGTTCTCTGGAAACACCATATATTTT. It encodes CASSQTRFSGNTIYF.

V usage is TRBV20-1 and J usage is TRBJ1-2; TRBD1 matches at 7 bases. Trimming at V came to 3 bases and at J to 5 bases, leaving 6 bases not matched to a gene. In germline, CDR1 is DFQATT, CDR2 SNEGSKA (reference sequence). The CDR3 sequence is 13 residues long. In nucleotides, the CDR3 is TGCAGTGCTAGTGGACAGGACATATATGGCTACACCTTC. Amino acids: CSASGQDIYGYTF.

V and J are TRBV2 and TRBJ2-3; D is unresolved. The CDR3 loop spans 12 amino acids. From germline, CDR1 is SNHLY and CDR2 FYNNEI. Trimming removed 9 bases from V and 6 bases from J, with 13 bases in between. This CDR3 reads CASIQDGDTQYF. The CDR3 DNA reads TGTGCCAGTATTCAGGATGGGGATACGCAGTATTTT.

This chain links TRBV3-1 (or the pseudogene TRBV3-2) with TRBJ2-3; D perhaps matches TRBD2 (5 bases). Trimming cost V 2 bases and J 3 bases, with 6 bases left between them. This CDR3 is 13 amino acids long. The V gene's germline CDR1 is LGHDT and CDR2 YNNKEL (reference sequence). The CDR3 DNA follows: TGTGCCAGCAGCCAACGAGGGACAGATACGCAGTATTTT. It translates to CASSQRGTDTQYF.